This TCR beta chain is drawn from a study of T cells in Graves' hyperthyroidism and ophthalmopathy. Study findings and constraints: Ophthalmopathy was told apart from stable hyperthyroidism by a 13 V-J model. The model forecast ophthalmopathy, anticipating it by a median roughly 6.3 months before onset.

Amplification targeted TCR beta CDR3 regions from RNA transcripts. The primer set for the first-round RT-PCR of the TCR CDR3 was HTBI. TCRdb used MiXCR to reprocess the multiplex PCR reads, holding one entry per CDR3 protein. Here the sample spans 610,000 or so distinct CDR3 sequences, more than 45% being singletons. This clonotype was seen just once. Its specificity is not known. Material: peripheral blood or thyroid tissue (not recorded which). The receptor comes from a woman between 18 and 30 years old with Graves' hyperthyroidism.

CDR3 in DNA: TGTGCCAGTAGTTTGCGGGGTCCCGGGGGGAATCAGCCCCAGCATTTT. This sequence encodes CASSLRGPGGNQPQHF. The rearrangement uses TRBV19 and TRBJ1-5; D is possibly TRBD1 (5 bases). The CDR3 runs to 16 residues. The ends were cut back, 5 bases at V and 4 bases at J, with 18 bases in the middle. Looked up from germline, CDR1 is LNHDA and CDR2 is SQIVND (reference sequence).